This T cell receptor (beta chain) was sequenced in a study of blood T cell repertoires in COVID-19. Background on the study: Some COVID-19 samples were acute and others convalescent; all came from the United States, Italy and Spain. Sources were T cells, B-cell-depleted T cells, or PBMCs; the material itself was cDNA or gDNA.

In the original workflow: The authors estimated nucleated cell counts from reference gene primer amplification. Clones were sequenced by immunoSEQ multiplex PCR, and TCRdb holds only the in-frame ones, with some missing. V and J calls and clone size are as listed in that table; D and trimming were resolved from the DNA. The sample records 200,000 to 300,000 clones, 80% to 90% being singletons. CDR1 and CDR2 (germline): MNHNS, SASEGT. V was shortened by 2 bases and J by 4 bases, with 15 bases between the two germline ends. This CDR3 is built from 16 residues. This receptor was identified in a woman in her thirties or forties with acute or convalescent COVID-19. Material: peripheral blood. The chain links TRBV6-1 to TRBJ2-1, with a tentative D call TRBD2 (7 bases). CDR3 sequence (DNA): TGTGCCAGCAGTGAAAGAGGGGGGGCAGTATACAATGAGCAGTTCTTC. It specifies CASSERGGAVYNEQFF.